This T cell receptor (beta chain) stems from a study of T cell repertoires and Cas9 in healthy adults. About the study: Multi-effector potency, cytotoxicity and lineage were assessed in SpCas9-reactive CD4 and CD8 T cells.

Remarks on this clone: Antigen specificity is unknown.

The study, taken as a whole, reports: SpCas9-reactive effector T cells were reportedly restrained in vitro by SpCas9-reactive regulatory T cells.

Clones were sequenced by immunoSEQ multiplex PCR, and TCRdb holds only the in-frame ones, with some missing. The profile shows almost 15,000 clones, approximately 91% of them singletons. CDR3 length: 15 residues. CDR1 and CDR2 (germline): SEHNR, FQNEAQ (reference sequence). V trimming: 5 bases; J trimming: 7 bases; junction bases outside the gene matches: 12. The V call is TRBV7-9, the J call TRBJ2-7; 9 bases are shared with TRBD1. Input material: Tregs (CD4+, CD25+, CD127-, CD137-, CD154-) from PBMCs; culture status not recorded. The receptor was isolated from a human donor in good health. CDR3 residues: CASSRRGQGAGEQYF. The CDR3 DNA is TGTGCCAGCAGCCGACGGGGACAGGGCGCGGGAGAGCAGTACTTC.